This T cell receptor beta chain appears in the sequencing data of a study of control samples from healthy donors and cancer patients. Trimming left V 0 bases short and J 1 base short, with 10 bases between. This CDR3 spans 15 amino acids. Germline V gives CDR1 MNHEY, CDR2 SMNVEV (reference sequence). Using immunoSEQ multiplex PCR, the repertoire was profiled, and TCRdb retains in-frame clones only, with some absent. The sample has 78,000 or so clones, less than 90% seen once. The TCR sequence derives from a woman between 45 and 60 years old in good health. This sequence joins TRBV27 and TRBJ2-7; D gene uncertain. Sequenced: blood. The CDR3 loop reads CASSLSLTYSYEQYF. CDR3 sequence (DNA): TGTGCCAGCAGTTTATCGCTGACGTATTCCTACGAGCAGTACTTC.